One sample yielded the 4 T cell receptor beta chains listed below, sequenced in a study of CD8 T cells in Susac syndrome. With random hexamers, roughly 0.45 to 1 ug RNA was reverse transcribed. TCRdb recomputed calls from the immunoSEQ multiplex PCR reads with MiXCR, one row per CDR3 protein. This table holds more than 250,000 distinct CDR3 sequences, about 92% found once. The specimen sequenced was CD4+ T cells from PBMCs. These receptors were taken from a human donor with multiple sclerosis.

This rearrangement joins TRBV10-3 to TRBJ2-3; TRBD1 aligns across 7 bases. The CDR3 has 15 residues. Germline V gene data show CDR1 as ENHRY and CDR2 as SYGVKD. The V and J ends lost 0 bases and 1 base, in that order; junction bases with no gene match: 1. As DNA, the CDR3 is TGTGCCATCAGTGAGTCACAGGGGCGCACAGATACGCAGTATTTT. It encodes CAISESQGRTDTQYF.

CDR3 DNA sequence: TGCAGTGCTAGGCTACAGGGATTCTCCTACGAGCAGTACTTC. It encodes CSARLQGFSYEQYF. This chain links TRBV20-1 with TRBJ2-7, with a possible D match to TRBD1 (6 bases). This CDR3 is 14 amino acids long. Trimming took 3 bases from V and 0 from J, leaving 12 bases between them. Germline V CDR1 and CDR2: DFQATT, SNEGSKA (reference sequence).

The rearrangement joins TRBV5-1 to TRBJ1-1; TRBD1 is a possible D gene (6 bases). Germline V gives CDR1 SGHRS, CDR2 YFSETQ. The V gene lost 6 bases and the J gene lost 1 base, with 13 bases spanning the gap. The CDR3 is 14 residues long. The CDR3 protein is CASTYMDRNTEAFF. CDR3 DNA sequence: TGCGCCAGCACGTATATGGACAGGAACACTGAAGCTTTCTTT.

This clonotype was found once. This sequence joins TRBV19 and TRBJ2-2, with D perhaps given as TRBD1 or TRBD2 (6 bases each). Germline CDR1 and CDR2: LNHDA and SQIVND (reference sequence). Deletions cut 4 bases from V and 8 bases from J, with 17 bases between. The CDR3 loop spans 15 amino acids. The CDR3 protein is CASSTGAAPGGELFF. The CDR3 coding sequence is TGTGCCAGTAGTACGGGGGCAGCCCCAGGGGGGGAGCTGTTTTTT.